This T cell receptor (beta chain) was recorded in a study of blood T cell repertoires in COVID-19. Background on the study: The study drew acute and convalescent COVID-19 samples from the United States, Italy and Spain. In each case, the material was cDNA or gDNA derived from T cells, B-cell-depleted T cells, or PBMCs.

A remark on this clone: The same CDR3 is also encoded by other DNA sequences in this sample.

Original methodology: Estimation of nucleated cell counts was performed using reference gene primer amplification. Libraries were prepared by immunoSEQ multiplex PCR; TCRdb keeps only in-frame clonotypes and omits some of them. The V and J calls and clone size were taken over from that table, and D and trimming were inferred from the DNA. Of hundreds of thousands of clones listed, under 95% are singletons. V dropped 5 bases and J dropped 4; count of bases not matched to a gene: 3. The CDR3 loop spans 15 amino acids. Germline V CDR1 and CDR2: SGHTA, FQGNSA. This sequence was found in a woman in her late teens or twenties who had recovered from COVID-19. This chain connects TRBV7-2 to TRBJ2-5, with TRBD2 identical over 14 bases. Sequenced input: peripheral blood. CDR3 coding DNA: TGTGCCAGCAGCCAGGGACTAGCGGGAGTAGAGACCCAGTACTTC. Amino acids: CASSQGLAGVETQYF.